The 10 T cell receptor beta chains below all came from one sample that was sequenced in a study of metastatic and nonmetastatic thyroid tumors. Before thyroid surgery, none of the patients had received any treatment. TCRdb redid the clone calls on the PCR reads using MiXCR. In the table there are over 11,000 clones, 25% to 35% of which are singletons. Sequences were obtained from tumor tissue. These receptors all come from a female donor with papillary thyroid cancer or a benign thyroid nodule (not recorded which). Some clones in this sample may be carry-over from other donors' samples.

The V gene is TRBV18, the J gene TRBJ2-7; 7 bases agree with TRBD2. CDR3 length: 13 amino acids. J was trimmed by 6 bases and V by 5 bases; bases with no gene match: 7. Germline loops: CDR1 KGHSH, CDR2 LQKENI. CDR3 sequence (DNA): TGTGCCAGCTCAACCGGGACTACAGGCGAGCAGTACTTC. Amino acid sequence: CASSTGTTGEQYF.

This clone has ten or more counts. This may come from a read error, since a much larger clone is one base off. V and J are TRBV7-2 and TRBJ1-1; possibly TRBD1 for D (6 bases). The germline V gene has CDR1 SGHTA and CDR2 FQGNSA. The CDR3 has 15 residues. V lost 2 bases and J 1 base, leaving 11 bases between the germline ends. This CDR3 is CASSLRGGANTEAFF. CDR3 in DNA: TGTGCCAGCAGCTTAAGGGGGGGCGCGAACACTGAAGCTTTCTTT.

The sample holds many counts of this clone. One end of the junction fails to match germline, which may point to a read error. The V call is TRBV12-3 or TRBV12-4, the J call TRBJ1-3; perhaps TRBD1 as D (5 bases). This CDR3 has 16 amino acids. CDR3 loop: CASSLVAGRVGTTIYF. CDR3 nucleotides: TGTGCCAGCAGTTTAGTTGCAGGGCGAGTGGGAACCACCATATATTTT.

V and J are TRBV27 and TRBJ2-7, with D hard to call. The V gene lost 5 bases and the J gene lost 0 bases, with 20 bases spanning the gap. Germline CDR1 reads MNHEY; CDR2 reads SMNVEV (reference sequence). This CDR3 region has 17 residues. CDR3 coding DNA: TGTGCCAGCAGTCCCACCCTTCAACTCAAGAGCTCCTACGAGCAGTACTTC. Amino acids: CASSPTLQLKSSYEQYF.

The chain joins TRBV5-1 to TRBJ2-1; no clear D gene. Trimming cost V 6 bases and J 12 bases, with 28 bases left between them. Germline V lookup: CDR1 SGHRS, CDR2 YFSETQ. The CDR3 loop spans 16 amino acids. The CDR3 here is CASTQDLPRPTKGQFF. The CDR3 DNA follows: TGCGCCAGCACCCAAGACCTTCCCCGTCCAACAAAGGGGCAGTTCTTC.

The chain recombines TRBV4-1 with TRBJ1-5, with D possibly matching TRBD1 (5 bases). This CDR3 is built from 17 residues. CDR1 and CDR2 from the germline V gene are MGHRA and YSYEKL. Trimming shortened V by 0 bases and J by 6 bases, and 18 bases separated the two germline ends. CDR3 in DNA: TGCGCCAGCAGCCAAGATCCTCATCAGGGAGTCGGTCAGCCCCAGCATTTT. Amino acids: CASSQDPHQGVGQPQHF.

The chain joins TRBV7-8 to TRBJ2-1, with D hard to call. With 3 bases removed from V and 3 bases from J, the gap between germline ends came to 9 bases. The CDR3 spans 14 residues. Germline loops: CDR1 SGHVS, CDR2 FQNEAQ. The CDR3 coding sequence is TGTGCCAGCAGCTTTACCGTCAGCTACAATGAGCAGTTCTTC. Translation: CASSFTVSYNEQFF.

This clone was seen once. The genes are TRBV20-1 and TRBJ1-1, with 9 bases aligning to TRBD1. Germline lookup yields CDR1 DFQATT and CDR2 SNEGSKA (reference sequence). With 5 bases clipped from V and 0 bases from J, the junction kept 4 bases outside the gene matches. This CDR3 has 14 residues. The CDR3 region is CSAPGTGLNTEAFF. In nucleotides, the CDR3 is TGCAGTGCTCCCGGGACAGGGCTGAACACTGAAGCTTTCTTT.

By frequency in the sample, this clone is medium-sized. This rearrangement joins TRBV20-1 to TRBJ1-2, with D possibly being TRBD1 (5 bases). The germline CDR1 and CDR2 sequences are DFQATT and SNEGSKA (reference sequence). V gave up 0 bases and J gave up 4 bases, with 6 bases separating them. The CDR3 consists of 12 residues. The CDR3 reads CSARDRGYGYTF. In DNA, the CDR3 is TGCAGTGCTAGAGATAGGGGCTATGGCTACACCTTC.

This clone appeared many times. The rearrangement joins TRBV20-1 to TRBJ2-1; TRBD2 matches at 14 bases. CDR3 length equals 17 residues. The germline V gene encodes CDR1 DFQATT and CDR2 SNEGSKA (reference sequence). The junction had 12 bases not matched to a gene; V was cut back by 6 bases and J by 5 bases. The CDR3 DNA follows: TGCAGTGCCCCGACTAGCGGGGGGGGCGGGGTACACAATGAGCAGTTCTTC. It is translated as CSAPTSGGGGVHNEQFF.